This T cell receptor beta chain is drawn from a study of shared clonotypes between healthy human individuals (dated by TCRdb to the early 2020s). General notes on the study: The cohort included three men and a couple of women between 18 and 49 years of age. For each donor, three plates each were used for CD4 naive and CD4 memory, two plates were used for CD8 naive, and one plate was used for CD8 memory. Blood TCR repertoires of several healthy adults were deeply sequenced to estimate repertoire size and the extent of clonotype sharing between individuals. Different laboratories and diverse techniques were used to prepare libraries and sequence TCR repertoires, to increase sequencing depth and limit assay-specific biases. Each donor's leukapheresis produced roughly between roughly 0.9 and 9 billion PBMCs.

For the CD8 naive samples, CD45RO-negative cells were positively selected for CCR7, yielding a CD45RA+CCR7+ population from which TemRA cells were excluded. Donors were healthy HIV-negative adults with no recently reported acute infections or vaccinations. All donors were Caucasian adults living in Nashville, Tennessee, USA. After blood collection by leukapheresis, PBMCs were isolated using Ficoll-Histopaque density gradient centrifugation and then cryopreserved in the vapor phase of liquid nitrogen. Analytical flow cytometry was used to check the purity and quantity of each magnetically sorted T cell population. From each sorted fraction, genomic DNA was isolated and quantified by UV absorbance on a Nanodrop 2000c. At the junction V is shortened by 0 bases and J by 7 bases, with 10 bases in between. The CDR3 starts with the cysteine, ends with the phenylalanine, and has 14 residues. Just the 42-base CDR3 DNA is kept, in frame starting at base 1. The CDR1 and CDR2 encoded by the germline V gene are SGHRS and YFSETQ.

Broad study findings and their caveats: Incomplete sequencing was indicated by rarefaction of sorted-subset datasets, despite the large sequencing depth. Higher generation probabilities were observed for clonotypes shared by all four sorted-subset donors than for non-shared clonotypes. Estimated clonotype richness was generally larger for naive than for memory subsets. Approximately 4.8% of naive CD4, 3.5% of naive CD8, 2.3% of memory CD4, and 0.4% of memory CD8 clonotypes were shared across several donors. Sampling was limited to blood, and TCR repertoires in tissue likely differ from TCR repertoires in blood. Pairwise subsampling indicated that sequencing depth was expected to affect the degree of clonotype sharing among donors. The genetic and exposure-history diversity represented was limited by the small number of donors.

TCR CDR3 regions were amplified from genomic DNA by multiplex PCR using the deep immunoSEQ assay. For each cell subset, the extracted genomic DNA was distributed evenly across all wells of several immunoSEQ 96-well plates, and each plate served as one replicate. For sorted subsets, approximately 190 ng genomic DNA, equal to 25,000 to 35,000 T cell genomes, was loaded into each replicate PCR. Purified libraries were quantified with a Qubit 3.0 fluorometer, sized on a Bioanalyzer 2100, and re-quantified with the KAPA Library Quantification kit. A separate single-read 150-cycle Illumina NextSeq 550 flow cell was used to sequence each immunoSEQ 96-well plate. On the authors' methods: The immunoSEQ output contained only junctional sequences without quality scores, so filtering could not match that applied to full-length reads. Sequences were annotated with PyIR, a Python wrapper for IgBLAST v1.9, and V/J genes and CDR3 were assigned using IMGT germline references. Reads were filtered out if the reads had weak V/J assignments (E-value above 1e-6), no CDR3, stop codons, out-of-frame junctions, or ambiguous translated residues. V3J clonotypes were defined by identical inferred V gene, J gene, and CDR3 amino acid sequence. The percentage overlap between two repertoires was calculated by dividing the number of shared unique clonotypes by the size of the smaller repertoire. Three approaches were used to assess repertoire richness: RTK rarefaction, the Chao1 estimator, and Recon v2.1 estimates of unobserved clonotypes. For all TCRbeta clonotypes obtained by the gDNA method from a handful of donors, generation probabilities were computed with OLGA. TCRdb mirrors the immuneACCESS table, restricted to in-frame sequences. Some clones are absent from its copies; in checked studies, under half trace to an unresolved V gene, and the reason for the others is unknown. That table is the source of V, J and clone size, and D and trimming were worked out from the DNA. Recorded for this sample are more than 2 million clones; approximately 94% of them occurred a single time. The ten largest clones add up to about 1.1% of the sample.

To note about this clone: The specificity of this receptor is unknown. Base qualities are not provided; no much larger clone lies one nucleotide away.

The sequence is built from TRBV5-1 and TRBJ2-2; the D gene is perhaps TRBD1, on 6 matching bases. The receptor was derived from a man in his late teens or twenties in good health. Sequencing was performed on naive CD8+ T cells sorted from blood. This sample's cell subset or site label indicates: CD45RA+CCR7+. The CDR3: CASSLGQGYGELFF. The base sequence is TGCGCCAGCAGCTTGGGTCAGGGGTACGGGGAGCTGTTTTTT.